Each of the 2 T cell receptor beta chains below was sequenced from the same sample in a study of cytomegalovirus exposure and HLA in healthy donors. The PCR ran on 60 Vbeta and 13 Jbeta primers. Sequencing used immunoSEQ multiplex PCR; TCRdb keeps in-frame clones, though not all of them. The sample includes around 90,000 clones, around nine tenths seen only once; the top ten take around a tenth. The sequenced material came from PBMCs. The receptors originated from a young man in good health and CMV-seropositive.

This clone was seen a handful of times. J is TRBJ2-7 and V is TRBV5-4; TRBD1 matches at 8 bases. Germline loops: CDR1 SGHNT, CDR2 YYREEE (reference sequence). This CDR3 spans 15 amino acids. Losses at the gene ends were 4 bases for V and 4 bases for J; bases not matched to a gene: 10. The CDR3 DNA follows: TGTGCCAGCAGCCTCCCGGACAGGGCCTCATACGAGCAGTACTTC. Residues: CASSLPDRASYEQYF.

This sequence joins TRBV5-1 and TRBJ2-2; D might be TRBD2 (6 bases). The CDR3 has 17 amino acids. Between the trimmed V and J ends, which lost 1 base and 2 bases, there was a span of 15 bases. Germline V CDR1 and CDR2: SGHRS, YFSETQ. The CDR3 sequence is CASSLRSGRLNTGELFF. The CDR3 DNA reads as TGCGCCAGCAGCTTGCGCAGCGGGCGACTTAACACCGGGGAGCTGTTTTTT.